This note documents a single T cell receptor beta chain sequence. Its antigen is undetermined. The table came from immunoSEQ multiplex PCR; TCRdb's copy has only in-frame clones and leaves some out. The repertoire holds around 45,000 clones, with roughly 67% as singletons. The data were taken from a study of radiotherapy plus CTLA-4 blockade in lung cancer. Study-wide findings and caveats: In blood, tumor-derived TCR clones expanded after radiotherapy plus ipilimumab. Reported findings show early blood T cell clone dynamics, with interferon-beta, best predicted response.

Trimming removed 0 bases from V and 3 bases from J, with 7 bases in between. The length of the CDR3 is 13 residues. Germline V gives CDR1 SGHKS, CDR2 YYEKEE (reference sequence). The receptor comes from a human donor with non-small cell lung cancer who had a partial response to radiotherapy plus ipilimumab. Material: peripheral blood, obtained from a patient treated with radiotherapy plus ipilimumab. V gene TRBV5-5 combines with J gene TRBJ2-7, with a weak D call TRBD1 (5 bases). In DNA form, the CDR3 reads TGTGCCAGCAGCTTGGTGGACAACTACGAGCAGTACTTC. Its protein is CASSLVDNYEQYF.